The clone carrying this TCR beta chain appeared a few times. Its antigen is still unknown. This CDR3 region has 16 residues. J lost 0 bases, V lost 3 bases, and 3 bases had no gene match. Germline loops: CDR1 KGHDR, CDR2 SFDVKD. The study excluded patients with other autoimmune diseases, uncontrolled infections, pregnancy or lactation. Diagnostic conclusions were grounded in clinical symptoms, serum thyroxine, TRAb, thyroid ultrasound and orbital computed tomography. This specimen belongs to a study of Graves' ophthalmopathy and Graves' hyperthyroidism. Notes on the study in general: Clonotypes were expanded in thyroid at above 0.001 frequency, and most also appeared in blood. As the model predicted ophthalmopathy progression, it achieved a sensitivity of 70% to 71% and a specificity of approximately 72%.

RNA transcripts yielded amplified TCR beta CDR3 regions. HTBI primers were used in a first-round RT-PCR, which preceded a second-round multiplex PCR. TCRdb independently ran MiXCR on the multiplex PCR reads; one entry per CDR3 protein. The table shows about 220,000 distinct CDR3 sequences, with about a fifth occurring only once. Sequenced sample: peripheral blood. This clonotype was obtained from a woman aged 45-60 years with Graves' ophthalmopathy. The V and J genes are TRBV24-1 and TRBJ2-2; 7 bases match TRBD1. CDR3 loop: CATSDRQGSNTGELFF. CDR3 nucleotides: TGTGCCACCAGTGATAGACAGGGTTCGAACACCGGGGAGCTGTTTTTT.